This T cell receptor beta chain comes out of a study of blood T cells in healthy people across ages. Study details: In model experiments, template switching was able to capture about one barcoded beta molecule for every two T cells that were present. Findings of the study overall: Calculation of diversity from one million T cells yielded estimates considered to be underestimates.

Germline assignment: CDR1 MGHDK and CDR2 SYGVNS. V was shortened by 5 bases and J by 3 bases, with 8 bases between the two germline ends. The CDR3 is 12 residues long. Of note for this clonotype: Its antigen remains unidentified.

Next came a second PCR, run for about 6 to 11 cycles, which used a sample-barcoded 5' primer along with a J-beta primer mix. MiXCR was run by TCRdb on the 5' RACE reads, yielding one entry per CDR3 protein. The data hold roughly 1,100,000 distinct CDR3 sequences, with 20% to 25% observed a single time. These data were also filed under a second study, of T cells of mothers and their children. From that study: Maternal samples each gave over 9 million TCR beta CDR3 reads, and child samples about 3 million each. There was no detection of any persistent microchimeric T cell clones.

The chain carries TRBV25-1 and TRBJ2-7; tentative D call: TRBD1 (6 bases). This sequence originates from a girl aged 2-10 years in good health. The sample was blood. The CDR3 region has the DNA TGTGCCAGCAGTAAGGGGGTCTACGAGCAGTACTTC. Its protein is CASSKGVYEQYF.